What follows are 30 T cell receptor beta chains derived from one specimen sequenced in a study of blood T cell repertoires in COVID-19. Sequencing used immunoSEQ multiplex PCR; TCRdb keeps in-frame clones, though not all of them. This table has fewer than 300,000 clones, 75% to 90% appearing once. The sample consisted of peripheral blood. Source of these receptors: a woman aged 35 to 49 who had recovered from COVID-19.

The rearrangement links TRBV3-1 (or the pseudogene TRBV3-2) to TRBJ2-3; 7 positions agree with TRBD1. Per the germline V gene, CDR1 is LGHDT and CDR2 is YNNKEL (reference sequence). The CDR3 totals 13 residues. V gave up 8 bases and J gave up 6 bases; unmatched junction bases: 8. The DNA of the CDR3 is TGTGCCAGCGGCGACAGGGTTGGGGATACGCAGTATTTT. Translating gives CASGDRVGDTQYF.

V and J are TRBV9 and TRBJ2-7; possibly TRBD1 for D (5 bases). The V gene's germline CDR1 is SGDLS and CDR2 YYNGEE. V gave up 3 bases and J gave up 3 bases, with 13 bases separating them. This CDR3 has 14 residues. The CDR3 loop is CASSGPGHFYEQYF. CDR3 DNA: TGTGCCAGCAGCGGACCTGGACATTTCTACGAGCAGTACTTC.

This clone has a handful of counts. This chain links TRBV4-1 with TRBJ1-1; the D is unclear. Germline values: CDR1 MGHRA, CDR2 YSYEKL. Deletions cut 0 bases from V and 7 bases from J, with 15 bases between. CDR3 length: 15 residues. CDR3 DNA: TGCGCCAGCAGCCAAGATCCCGGAGGGAGCCTTGAAGCTTTCTTT. It specifies CASSQDPGGSLEAFF.

The genes are TRBV9 and TRBJ2-3, with 8 bases aligning to TRBD2. Trimming took 0 bases from V and 5 from J; bases not matched to a gene: 5. Germline CDR1 and CDR2: SGDLS and YYNGEE. This CDR3 spans 15 amino acids. The CDR3 loop reads CASSVGSGEGDTQYF. The CDR3 DNA reads as TGTGCCAGCAGCGTAGGTAGCGGGGAGGGAGATACGCAGTATTTT.

CDR3: CATTRGTSGGSTDTQYF. The CDR3 DNA follows: TGTGCCACCACCCGAGGAACTAGCGGGGGAAGCACAGATACGCAGTATTTT. V and J are TRBV10-3 and TRBJ2-3; 11 bases fit TRBD2. V lost 10 bases to trimming and J lost 0 bases; unmatched junction nucleotides: 12. The germline V gene encodes CDR1 ENHRY and CDR2 SYGVKD. This CDR3 contains 17 residues.

The chain is built from TRBV20-1 and TRBJ2-3, with 8 bases that match TRBD2. Germline CDR1 is DFQATT and CDR2 is SNEGSKA (reference sequence). Germline trimming cut 3 bases from V and 0 bases from J; bases unmatched to any gene: 5. The CDR3 sequence is 15 residues long. The CDR3 bases are TGCAGTGCTAGTCATTCTAGCGGGAGCACAGATACGCAGTATTTT. Amino acids: CSASHSSGSTDTQYF.

The chain carries TRBV7-9 and TRBJ1-2; 9 positions match TRBD1. The germline gives CDR1 SEHNR, CDR2 FQNEAQ (reference sequence). The CDR3 is made up of 13 amino acids. With V trimmed by 3 bases and J by 7 bases, 3 bases remained unmatched. The CDR3 DNA is TGTGCCAGCAGCTTGGGGGACAGGGCTGGCTACACCTTC. This codes for CASSLGDRAGYTF. The full variable domain, completed using reference TRBV7-9 and TRBJ1-2, is DTGVSQNPRHKITKRGQNVTFRCDPISEHNRLYWYRQTLGQGPEFLTYFQNEAQLEKSRLLSDRFSAERPKGSFSTLEIQRTEQGDSAMYLCASSLGDRAGYTFGSGTRLTVV.

J is TRBJ1-2 and V is TRBV27; weak D call: TRBD1 (6 bases). This CDR3 contains 13 residues. From germline, CDR1 is MNHEY and CDR2 SMNVEV (reference sequence). Trimming shortened V by 6 bases and J by 1 base, and 9 bases separated the two germline ends. This CDR3 is CASRVGGNYGYTF. In DNA form, the CDR3 reads TGTGCCAGCAGGGTAGGGGGTAACTATGGCTACACCTTC.

This chain links TRBV9 with TRBJ2-5, with D perhaps matching TRBD2 (5 bases). Trimming removed 5 bases at V and 0 bases at J, with 17 bases between. Germline V gene sequence: CDR1 SGDLS, CDR2 YYNGEE. The CDR3 totals 16 residues. This CDR3 is CASSDVAGGYQETQYF. The CDR3 coding sequence is TGTGCCAGCAGTGATGTGGCAGGCGGGTACCAAGAGACCCAGTACTTC.

This clone was counted a single time. The chain recombines TRBV5-4 with TRBJ2-5; TRBD2 might be the D (7 bases). The V gene's germline CDR1 is SGHNT and CDR2 YYREEE (reference sequence). V lost 0 bases and J lost 5, with 11 bases in between. The CDR3 length is 14 residues. CDR3 amino acids: CASSLAGGRETQYF. The CDR3 DNA reads TGTGCCAGCAGCTTGGCGGGGGGCCGGGAGACCCAGTACTTC.

The rearrangement uses TRBV7-7 and TRBJ2-2, with D unresolved. The CDR3 totals 16 residues. Germline CDR1 SSHAT, CDR2 FNYEAQ (reference sequence). Trimming removed 1 base at V and 0 bases at J, with 9 bases between. CDR3 in amino acids: CASSLGVAANTGELFF. The CDR3 DNA is TGTGCCAGCAGCTTAGGAGTAGCAGCGAACACCGGGGAGCTGTTTTTT. Variable domain in full (rest from reference TRBV7-7 and TRBJ2-2): GAGVSQSPRYKVTKRGQDVTLRCDPISSHATLYWYQQALGQGPEFLTYFNYEAQPDKSGLPSDRFSAERPEGSISTLTIQRTEQRDSAMYRCASSLGVAANTGELFFGEGSRLTVL.

The chain uses TRBV11-3 and TRBJ2-4; D possibly corresponds to TRBD1 (5 bases). V gave up 0 bases and J gave up 1 base, with 22 bases separating them. Germline V lookup: CDR1 SGHNT, CDR2 YENEEA. The CDR3 spans 20 residues. CDR3 sequence (DNA): TGTGCCAGCAGCTTAGATGGCATTTCCTACTTCAGGGTGGCCAAAAACATTCAGTACTTC. Its translation: CASSLDGISYFRVAKNIQYF.

The chain uses TRBV5-1 and TRBJ1-6; 7 nucleotides agree with TRBD1. CDR3 length: 14 amino acids. Trimming cost V 2 bases and J 7 bases; bases outside gene matches: 3. Germline CDR1 reads SGHRS; CDR2 reads YFSETQ. CDR3 amino acids: CASSFQGVNSPLHF. In DNA, the CDR3 is TGCGCCAGCAGCTTCCAGGGGGTAAATTCACCCCTCCACTTT. The complete variable domain, with remaining parts taken from reference TRBV5-1 and TRBJ1-6, reads KAGVTQTPRYLIKTRGQQVTLSCSPISGHRSVSWYQQTPGQGLQFLFEYFSETQRNKGNFPGRFSGRQFSNSRSEMNVSTLELGDSALYLCASSFQGVNSPLHFGNGTRLTVT.

The V gene is TRBV29-1, the J gene TRBJ1-4; D gene ambiguous. V lost 5 bases, J lost 4 bases, and 8 bases lay in between. CDR3 length equals 12 residues. The germline V gene has CDR1 SQVTM and CDR2 ANQGSEA. The CDR3 DNA reads as TGCAGCGTTCCAGATTTTAATGAAAAACTGTTTTTT. Its translation is CSVPDFNEKLFF. Based on the CDR3 plus reference TRBV29-1 and TRBJ1-4, the full variable domain is SAVISQKPSRDICQRGTSLTIQCQVDSQVTMMFWYRQQPGQSLTLIATANQGSEATYESGFVIDKFPISRPNLTFSTLTVSNMSPEDSSIYLCSVPDFNEKLFFGSGTQLSVL.

This sequence joins TRBV5-4 and TRBJ2-3, with D perhaps TRBD2 (6 bases). The germline V and J ends were trimmed by 5 bases and 0 bases, with 13 bases remaining between them. Germline V CDR1 and CDR2: SGHNT, YYREEE (reference sequence). There are 15 residues in the CDR3. This chain's CDR3 is CASRNGGRSTDTQYF. For the CDR3, the DNA is TGTGCCAGCAGGAACGGGGGTCGTAGCACAGATACGCAGTATTTT.

This rearrangement joins TRBV7-8 to TRBJ1-2, with D uncertain. Germline values: CDR1 SGHVS, CDR2 FQNEAQ. V dropped 5 bases and J dropped 4 bases, with 20 bases sitting between them. The CDR3 length is 16 residues. The CDR3 region is CASSPSGSPASYGYTF. The CDR3 nucleotides are TGTGCCAGCAGCCCGAGCGGAAGCCCGGCCTCCTATGGCTACACCTTC.

V gene TRBV18 combines with J gene TRBJ1-1; no reliable D call. The CDR3 covers 13 residues. CDR1 and CDR2 from the germline V gene are KGHSH and LQKENI. V lost 3 bases and J 3 bases, leaving 8 bases between the germline ends. The CDR3 DNA reads as TGTGCCAGCTCACCTGCGGGCTACACTGAAGCTTTCTTT. Amino acids: CASSPAGYTEAFF. Full variable domain (rest looked up from reference TRBV18 and TRBJ1-1): NAGVMQNPRHLVRRRGQEARLRCSPMKGHSHVYWYRQLPEEGLKFMVYLQKENIIDESGMPKERFSAEFPKEGPSILRIQQVVRGDSAAYFCASSPAGYTEAFFGQGTRLTVV.

The rearrangement links TRBV19 to TRBJ1-2; TRBD1 aligns across 10 bases. Germline V lookup: CDR1 LNHDA, CDR2 SQIVND (reference sequence). CDR3 length: 14 amino acids. The J segment lost 4 bases and the V segment lost 5 bases, leaving 4 bases of the junction unmatched. The chain's CDR3 is CASSPRTGGYGYTF. The CDR3 DNA reads TGTGCCAGTAGTCCTCGGACAGGGGGCTATGGCTACACCTTC.

This clone was picked up one time. The CDR3 here is CASSEAGKGPGELFF. The CDR3 DNA follows: TGTGCCAGCAGTGAGGCCGGGAAAGGCCCCGGGGAGCTGTTTTTT. This chain links TRBV25-1 with TRBJ2-2; a weak D match, TRBD2 (5 bases). V lost 3 bases to trimming and J lost 6 bases, with 14 bases between them. The CDR3 runs 15 residues. CDR1 and CDR2 (germline): MGHDK, SYGVNS.

This chain joins TRBV6-5 and TRBJ1-3, with TRBD1 matching 7 bases. Germline trimming cut 11 bases from V and 0 bases from J; bases unmatched to any gene: 10. CDR1 is MNHEY, CDR2 SVGAGI, per germline. The CDR3 consists of 15 residues. The CDR3 DNA sequence: TGTGCCGGTTTACAGGGGAGTTCCTCTGGAAACACCATATATTTT. Translated, it gives CAGLQGSSSGNTIYF.

The gene calls are TRBV30 and TRBJ1-2; D is possibly TRBD1 (5 bases). The CDR3 has 14 amino acids. Between the trimmed V and J ends, which lost 4 bases and 8 bases, there was a span of 20 bases. The germline gives CDR1 GTSNPN, CDR2 SVGIG (reference sequence). CDR3 sequence: CAWTGLMGGVGYTF. In DNA form, the CDR3 reads TGTGCCTGGACCGGCCTTATGGGGGGAGTAGGCTACACCTTC.

This clone occurred a few times. The sample contains more than one DNA sequence encoding this CDR3. This chain uses TRBV11-3 with TRBJ1-1; unclear D gene. The CDR3 has 13 amino acids. Trimming cost V 3 bases and J 0 bases, with 5 bases left between them. Germline V gene sequence: CDR1 SGHNT, CDR2 YENEEA. CDR3 coding DNA: TGTGCCAGCAGCTTGGAGTTGAACACTGAAGCTTTCTTT. This codes for CASSLELNTEAFF.

The rearrangement joins TRBV3-1 (or the pseudogene TRBV3-2) to TRBJ1-4; D might be TRBD1 (5 bases). The CDR3 is 15 residues long. Trimming took 0 bases from V and 5 from J, leaving 10 bases between them. Germline V gene data show CDR1 as LGHDT and CDR2 as YNNKEL (reference sequence). The CDR3 sequence is CASSQDRQLNEKLFF. CDR3 DNA: TGTGCCAGCAGCCAAGATCGACAGTTGAATGAAAAACTGTTTTTT.

CDR3 region: CASSYSSNYEQYF. DNA of the CDR3: TGTGCCAGCAGTTACAGTAGCAACTACGAGCAGTACTTC. The gene calls are TRBV6-2 or TRBV6-3 and TRBJ2-7; D is ambiguous. Trimming left V 2 bases short and J 3 bases short, with 8 bases between. The CDR3 runs to 13 residues. The V gene's germline CDR1 is MNHEY and CDR2 SVGEGT.

This chain joins TRBV2 and TRBJ2-3, with D perhaps matching TRBD2 (7 bases). The CDR3 has 15 residues. In germline, CDR1 is SNHLY, CDR2 FYNNEI. The ends were cut back, 10 bases at V and 0 bases at J, with 17 bases in the middle. The CDR3 reads CATRGGGFSTDTQYF. The CDR3 coding sequence is TGTGCCACCCGTGGGGGGGGCTTTAGCACAGATACGCAGTATTTT.

CDR3 region: CASSYSYQPQHF. CDR3 nucleotides: TGTGCCAGTAGTTACAGCTATCAGCCCCAGCATTTT. This chain connects TRBV19 to TRBJ1-5; D is uncertain. V was cut by 5 bases and J by 5 bases, with 7 bases left in between. Germline loops: CDR1 LNHDA, CDR2 SQIVND (reference sequence). This CDR3 contains 12 residues.

The rearrangement joins TRBV5-1 to TRBJ1-2; unclear D gene. The V end lost 4 bases, the J end lost 4 bases, and 11 bases lay between the germline ends. The V gene's germline CDR1 is SGHRS and CDR2 YFSETQ. The CDR3 has 13 amino acids. This chain's CDR3 is CASSPTSGYGYTF. The DNA for the CDR3 is TGCGCCAGCAGCCCAACTTCGGGCTATGGCTACACCTTC.

The V and J genes are TRBV6-5 and TRBJ2-5; 10 bases align to TRBD2. The CDR3 sequence is 14 residues long. The V segment lost 8 bases and the J segment 5 bases; nucleotides outside the gene matches: 8. The V gene's germline CDR1 is MNHEY and CDR2 SVGAGI. The CDR3 is CASERGGLGETQYF. DNA for the CDR3: TGTGCCAGCGAGCGGGGGGGGCTCGGGGAGACCCAGTACTTC.

The chain carries TRBV9 and TRBJ1-5, with 9 bases aligning to TRBD1. J gave up 7 bases and V 4 bases, and 9 bases lay outside the gene matches. The germline gives CDR1 SGDLS, CDR2 YYNGEE. There are 15 residues in the CDR3. This CDR3 is CASSFNWDRDQPQHF. In DNA form, the CDR3 reads TGTGCCAGCAGCTTCAATTGGGACAGGGACCAGCCCCAGCATTTT.

The chain uses TRBV27 and TRBJ2-3; TRBD2 agrees at 8 bases. J was trimmed by 4 bases and V by 5 bases; bases with no gene match: 14. This CDR3 spans 17 amino acids. CDR1 and CDR2 from the germline V gene are MNHEY and SMNVEV (reference sequence). The CDR3 reads CASSGPPRGGPADTQYF. The CDR3 DNA follows: TGTGCCAGCAGTGGGCCGCCCCGGGGGGGCCCGGCAGATACGCAGTATTTT.